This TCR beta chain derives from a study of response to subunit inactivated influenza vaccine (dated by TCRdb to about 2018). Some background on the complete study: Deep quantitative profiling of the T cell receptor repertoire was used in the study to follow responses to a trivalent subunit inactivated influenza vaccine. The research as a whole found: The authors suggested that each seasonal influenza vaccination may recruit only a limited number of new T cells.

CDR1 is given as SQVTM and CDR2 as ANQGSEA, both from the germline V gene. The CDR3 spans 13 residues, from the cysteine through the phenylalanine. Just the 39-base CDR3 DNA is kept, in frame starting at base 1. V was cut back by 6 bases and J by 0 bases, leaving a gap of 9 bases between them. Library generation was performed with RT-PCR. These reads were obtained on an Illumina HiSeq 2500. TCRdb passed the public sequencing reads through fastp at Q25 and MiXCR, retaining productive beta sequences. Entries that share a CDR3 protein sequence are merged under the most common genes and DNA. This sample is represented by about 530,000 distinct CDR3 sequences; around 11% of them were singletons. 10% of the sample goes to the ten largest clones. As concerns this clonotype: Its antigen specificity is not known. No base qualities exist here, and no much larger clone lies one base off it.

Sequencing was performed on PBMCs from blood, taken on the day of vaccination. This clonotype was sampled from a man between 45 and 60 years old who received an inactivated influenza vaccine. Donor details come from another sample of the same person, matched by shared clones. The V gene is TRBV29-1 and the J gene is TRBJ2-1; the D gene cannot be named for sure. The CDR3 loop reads CSVVLSSYNEQFF. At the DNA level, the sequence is TGCAGCGTCGTACTAAGCTCCTACAATGAGCAGTTCTTC.